This T cell receptor beta chain appears in the sequencing data of a study of T cells in Graves' hyperthyroidism and ophthalmopathy. Study summary: The blood sample was taken at first diagnosis, before treatment began.

Findings and caveats of the study: Median prediction lead before ophthalmopathy onset was about 6.3 months with the model.

It was uncontrolled infection, other autoimmune disease, pregnancy or lactation that excluded patients. Diagnostic decisions used clinical symptoms, serum thyroxine and TRAb, thyroid ultrasound and orbital computed tomography. TCR beta CDR3 sequences were amplified from RNA transcripts. HTBI primers were used for first-round RT-PCR of the TCR CDR3. MiXCR, applied by TCRdb to the multiplex PCR reads, yields one record per CDR3 protein. The repertoire holds roughly 750,000 distinct CDR3 sequences, with less than 20% as singletons. This clonotype has a handful of counts. The antigen is not known. CDR1 and CDR2 (germline): DFQATT, SNEGSKA (reference sequence). V lost 5 bases and J lost 4; bases outside the gene matches: 8. The CDR3 runs 13 residues.

This sequence originates from a man aged 18 to 29 with Graves' hyperthyroidism. The sample consisted of blood. The chain couples TRBV20-1 to TRBJ2-7; 7 nucleotides align to TRBD2. The CDR3 sequence is CSAREAVVYEQYF. DNA for the CDR3: TGCAGTGCTCGGGAGGCCGTAGTGTACGAGCAGTACTTC.